The 16 T cell receptor beta chains below were found in one sample sequenced in a study of cytomegalovirus exposure and HLA in healthy donors. Both 60 Vbeta primers and 13 Jbeta primers went into the PCR. Assay: immunoSEQ multiplex PCR; the TCRdb copy retains only in-frame clones and omits some. Of roughly 31,000 clones listed, about three fifths are singletons. Sequencing input: PBMCs. Source of these receptors: a male donor in good health and CMV-seropositive.

The V and J genes are TRBV19 and TRBJ1-2; 7 nucleotides agree with TRBD1. The ends lost 5 bases at V and 6 bases at J; junction bases unmatched: 9. The CDR3 covers 14 residues. Germline V gives CDR1 LNHDA, CDR2 SQIVND (reference sequence). In DNA form, the CDR3 reads TGTGCCAGTAGTCCTGAGACAGGGAGCGATGGCTACACCTTC. Translated, it gives CASSPETGSDGYTF.

To note about this clone: This likely comes from a read error, as the CDR3 has no conserved phenylalanine or tryptophan at its end. CDR3 sequence reads: CASSLGVTYEAFS. Written as DNA, the CDR3 is TGTGCCAGCAGCTTAGGGGTCACCTACGAAGCTTTCTCT. The V call is TRBV5-5, the J call TRBJ1-1; D possibly corresponds to TRBD1 (5 bases). Germline V CDR1 and CDR2: SGHKS, YYEKEE (reference sequence). The CDR3 length is 13 residues. V lost 2 bases and J lost 8, with 13 bases in between.

This chain connects TRBV10-3 to TRBJ2-7; 7 positions match TRBD2. V lost 10 bases and J lost 6; bases outside the gene matches: 12. CDR1 and CDR2 (germline): ENHRY, SYGVKD. CDR3 length equals 13 residues. CDR3 residues: CATREGGMGEQYF. CDR3 bases: TGTGCCACCAGGGAGGGCGGGATGGGCGAGCAGTACTTC.

The rearrangement uses TRBV5-1 and TRBJ1-2, with no clear D. Germline V gives CDR1 SGHRS, CDR2 YFSETQ. V was cut by 3 bases and J by 6 bases, with 12 bases left in between. The CDR3 totals 13 residues. The CDR3 DNA sequence: TGCGCCAGCAGCTATACGGGAATCAATGGCTACACCTTC. Amino acid sequence: CASSYTGINGYTF.

This chain links TRBV6-5 with TRBJ1-2, with TRBD1 identical over 8 bases. V was pared by 2 bases and J by 6 bases, with 5 bases of the junction left unmatched. This CDR3 region has 14 residues. Germline CDR1 and CDR2: MNHEY and SVGAGI. The CDR3 DNA is TGTGCCAGCAGTTACGCAGGGGGCGTTAATGGCTACACCTTC. The encoded protein is CASSYAGGVNGYTF.

The chain carries TRBV28 and TRBJ2-1; 9 bases agree with TRBD2. The J segment lost 13 bases and the V segment lost 2 bases, leaving 9 bases of the junction unmatched. The CDR3 loop spans 14 amino acids. Germline lookup yields CDR1 MDHEN and CDR2 SYDVKM. CDR3 sequence reads: CASSLGLAYSEQFF. In nucleotides, the CDR3 is TGTGCCAGCAGTTTAGGACTAGCGTATAGTGAACAGTTCTTC.

Only one count was recorded for this clone. The chain couples TRBV28 to TRBJ1-2; 8 positions match TRBD1. V lost 7 bases, J lost 4 bases, and 11 bases stayed unmatched. CDR1 MDHEN and CDR2 SYDVKM come from the germline V gene. The CDR3 spans 15 residues. CDR3 DNA sequence: TGTGCCAGCACCTCTCCCCGGACAGGGAGCTATGGCTACACCTTC. This sequence encodes CASTSPRTGSYGYTF.

The chain recombines TRBV5-4 with TRBJ1-4, with TRBD1 matching over 9 bases. Per the germline V gene, CDR1 is SGHNT and CDR2 is YYREEE (reference sequence). CDR3 size: 16 residues. Germline trimming cut 3 bases from V and 4 bases from J; bases unmatched to any gene: 7. CDR3 bases: TGTGCCAGCAGCTCCACAGGGGGCAGTATTAATGAAAAACTGTTTTTT. Its translation is CASSSTGGSINEKLFF. The whole variable domain, remainder taken from reference TRBV5-4 and TRBJ1-4, is ETGVTQSPTHLIKTRGQQVTLRCSSQSGHNTVSWYQQALGQGPQFIFQYYREEENGRGNFPPRFSGLQFPNYSSELNVNALELDDSALYLCASSSTGGSINEKLFFGSGTQLSVL.

This chain uses TRBV4-2 with TRBJ1-4, with TRBD1 as a possible D gene (5 bases). Germline V lookup: CDR1 LGHNA, CDR2 YNFKEQ. The CDR3 extends over 17 amino acids. V lost 1 base, J lost 3 bases, and 15 bases lay in between. The CDR3 DNA reads as TGTGCCAGCAGCCAAGGCTACCAGGGTGGGGCTAATGAAAAACTGTTTTTT. It is translated as CASSQGYQGGANEKLFF.

This chain connects TRBV14 to TRBJ1-1; D gene unclear. Trimming stripped 4 bases from V and 4 bases from J, with 13 bases between. Germline V CDR1 and CDR2: SGHDN, FVKESK. CDR3 length: 14 amino acids. The CDR3 coding sequence is TGTGCCAGCAGCCGATTGGTTGCGGGCACTGAAGCTTTCTTT. Its protein is CASSRLVAGTEAFF.

V is TRBV7-2 and J is TRBJ2-2; no definite D call. This CDR3 comprises 12 residues. V lost 7 bases and J lost 3, with 6 bases in between. Per the germline V gene, CDR1 is SGHTA and CDR2 is FQGNSA. This CDR3 reads CASTTDTGELFF. The CDR3 bases are TGTGCCAGCACCACGGACACCGGGGAGCTGTTTTTT.

This clone came up a few times. This chain joins TRBV27 and TRBJ1-1; TRBD1 is a possible D gene (6 bases). In germline, CDR1 is MNHEY, CDR2 SMNVEV (reference sequence). The CDR3 spans 16 residues. Trimming took off 5 bases at V and 4 bases at J, with 20 bases between the two ends. The chain's CDR3 is CASSPSDRVGFTEAFF. The DNA for the CDR3 is TGTGCCAGCAGTCCCTCGGACAGAGTAGGGTTCACTGAAGCTTTCTTT.

This CDR3 reads CASSQGGTGSQPQHF. The DNA for the CDR3 is TGTGCCAGCAGCCAGGGTGGGACAGGGAGTCAGCCCCAGCATTTT. This chain uses TRBV4-2 with TRBJ1-5; 9 bases match TRBD1. Germline loops: CDR1 LGHNA, CDR2 YNFKEQ. The CDR3 spans 15 residues. V lost 3 bases, J lost 6 bases, and 6 bases stayed unmatched.

In this sample, this clone turned up a few times. The chain couples TRBV5-4 to TRBJ2-7; D gene uncertain. CDR1 SGHNT and CDR2 YYREEE come from the germline V gene (reference sequence). Trimming took 2 bases from V and 5 from J, leaving 11 bases between them. The CDR3 length is 13 residues. The CDR3: CASSFLESHEQYF. DNA of the CDR3: TGTGCCAGCAGCTTTTTGGAGTCTCACGAGCAGTACTTC.

This clone turned up a few times. V and J are TRBV5-1 and TRBJ2-3, with 13 bases lining up with TRBD2. Looked up from germline, CDR1 is SGHRS and CDR2 is YFSETQ. Trimming removed 4 bases from V and 4 bases from J; junction bases left unmatched: 6. CDR3 length: 16 amino acids. This CDR3 is CASSVGLAGIADTQYF. CDR3 bases: TGCGCCAGCAGCGTGGGACTAGCGGGAATCGCAGATACGCAGTATTTT.

Relative to its sample, this clone is medium-sized (0.01 to 0.1%). The V gene is TRBV6-1, the J gene TRBJ2-3; the match to TRBD2 covers 10 bases. Germline trimming cut 6 bases from V and 4 bases from J; bases unmatched to any gene: 7. This CDR3 has 15 amino acids. Germline loops: CDR1 MNHNS, CDR2 SASEGT. CDR3: CASRGLAGGPDTQYF. The CDR3 DNA is TGTGCCAGCAGGGGCTTAGCGGGGGGCCCAGATACGCAGTATTTT.